What follows describes a single T cell receptor (beta chain). The repertoire was sequenced with immunoSEQ multiplex PCR; TCRdb's copy has only in-frame clones and lacks some. The repertoire includes roughly 80,000 clones, around four fifths of them detected once, and more than 0.45% sits in the top ten. This record comes from a study of T cell clones after liver transplantation. Across the study: Patients counted as tolerant after at least one year off all immunosuppression, enzymes not exceeding twice normal.

This CDR3 is built from 15 residues. The germline V and J ends were trimmed by 3 bases and 7 bases, with 19 bases remaining between them. Germline V lookup: CDR1 MDHEN, CDR2 SYDVKM. The receptor's source is a human patient who received a liver transplant. Some T cells may arise from the graft donor. The chain employs TRBV28 and TRBJ2-7; tentatively, D is TRBD1 or TRBD2 (5 bases each). Sequencing used CD4+ T cells from blood, obtained almost 47 months after liver transplant. The CDR3 DNA reads as TGTGCCAGCAGTTTGGCTCGGGACCCCCGAGGGGAGCAGTACTTC. Residues: CASSLARDPRGEQYF.